These 9 T cell receptor beta chains were all obtained from the same sample, sequenced in a study of response to subunit inactivated influenza vaccine. TCRdb reanalysed the RT-PCR reads using MiXCR and keeps one entry per CDR3 protein. The sample lists 700,000 to 900,000 distinct CDR3 sequences; around 20% were seen once. Material: PBMCs from blood, obtained 5 days after vaccination. The source is a middle-aged man who received an inactivated influenza vaccine.

The chain links TRBV20-1 to TRBJ2-3, with 10 bases lining up with TRBD2. With V trimmed by 3 bases and J by 6 bases, 9 bases remained unmatched. The CDR3 length is 15 residues. Germline loops: CDR1 DFQATT, CDR2 SNEGSKA (reference sequence). In DNA form, the CDR3 reads TGCAGTGCTAGGCGTCTAGCGGGGGCTTACGATACGCAGTATTTT. This sequence encodes CSARRLAGAYDTQYF.

The V call is TRBV29-1, the J call TRBJ2-6, with TRBD2 matching over 10 bases. V dropped 6 bases and J dropped 4; count of bases not matched to a gene: 15. The CDR3 covers 18 residues. Germline V lookup: CDR1 SQVTM, CDR2 ANQGSEA. The CDR3 loop is CSVLRRLAGASGANVLTF. The DNA for the CDR3 is TGCAGCGTACTCAGGCGGCTAGCGGGAGCGTCCGGGGCCAACGTCCTGACTTTC.

The rearrangement joins TRBV15 to TRBJ1-5; TRBD1 matches at 8 bases. J lost 4 bases, V lost 0 bases, and 11 bases had no gene match. The CDR3 contains 18 residues. Germline CDR1 is LNHNV and CDR2 is YYDKDF (reference sequence). In DNA, the CDR3 is TGTGCCACCAGCAGAGATTCAGGGCAGGGGGCAGTAAATCAGCCCCAGCATTTT. Translation: CATSRDSGQGAVNQPQHF.

This clonotype was recorded a few times. This chain uses TRBV20-1 with TRBJ1-5; D unclear. The CDR3 is 15 residues long. V shed 5 bases and J shed 0 bases, with 14 bases lying between them. From germline, CDR1 is DFQATT and CDR2 SNEGSKA (reference sequence). The CDR3 coding sequence is TGCAGTGCTGCCCCCGACGGCAATAGCAATCAGCCCCAGCATTTT. Translating it yields CSAAPDGNSNQPQHF.

This clonotype was counted many times. The chain is built from TRBV12-3 or TRBV12-4 and TRBJ1-1; no reliable D call. The CDR3 consists of 12 residues. V was pared by 8 bases and J by 6 bases, with 13 bases between. The CDR3 reads CASSPGSAEAFF. The DNA for the CDR3 is TGTGCCAGCTCCCCGGGGTCTGCTGAAGCTTTCTTT.

This clonotype was counted only a few times. The chain joins TRBV11-2 to TRBJ2-2; TRBD2 matches 9 bases. Trimming at V came to 2 bases and at J to 2 bases, leaving 3 bases not matched to a gene. Germline V lookup: CDR1 SGHAT, CDR2 FQNNGV. The CDR3 has 16 amino acids. In DNA form, the CDR3 reads TGTGCCAGCAGCTTAACGGGACTAGCCAACACCGGGGAGCTGTTTTTT. This encodes CASSLTGLANTGELFF.

In its sample, this clonotype was seen a few times. The rearrangement joins TRBV5-1 to TRBJ2-1, with TRBD2 matching over 13 bases. Per the germline V gene, CDR1 is SGHRS and CDR2 is YFSETQ. Trimming took 5 bases from V and 8 from J; bases not matched to a gene: 4. The CDR3 covers 14 residues. In nucleotides, the CDR3 is TGCGCCAGCAGGGGACTAGCGGGGCGTGATGAGCAGTTCTTC. This encodes CASRGLAGRDEQFF. Looking up the rest from reference TRBV5-1 and TRBJ2-1 gives the full variable domain: KAGVTQTPRYLIKTRGQQVTLSCSPISGHRSVSWYQQTPGQGLQFLFEYFSETQRNKGNFPGRFSGRQFSNSRSEMNVSTLELGDSALYLCASRGLAGRDEQFFGPGTRLTVL.

The sample holds a few counts of this clonotype. V gene TRBV6-5 combines with J gene TRBJ2-5, with a tentative D call TRBD1 (6 bases). V lost 0 bases to trimming and J lost 5 bases, with 16 bases between them. This CDR3 is 16 amino acids long. Germline V gene lookup returns CDR1 MNHEY and CDR2 SVGAGI. The CDR3, as DNA: TGTGCCAGCAGTTACTCCCCACCTGGGACATTTGAGACCCAGTACTTC. Protein sequence: CASSYSPPGTFETQYF.

This clonotype was seen more than once but under ten times. The chain links TRBV27 to TRBJ1-1; TRBD1 matches at 7 bases. The CDR3 has 15 residues. Trimming took 3 bases from V and 0 from J; bases not matched to a gene: 4. From germline, CDR1 is MNHEY and CDR2 SMNVEV (reference sequence). CDR3 coding DNA: TGTGCCAGCAGTTTTGGGGACAGCATGAACACTGAAGCTTTCTTT. Protein sequence: CASSFGDSMNTEAFF.